Each of the 26 T cell receptor beta chains below was sequenced from the same sample in a study of blood T cell repertoires in COVID-19 (dated by TCRdb to the early 2020s). Libraries were constructed by the immunoSEQ multiplex PCR assay. The table comes from immuneACCESS by way of TCRdb, which keeps in-frame sequences with V and J called. Part of the clones is missing from these tables; in studies checked, under half for an unresolved V gene and the rest for unknown reasons. The sample data list some 120,000 clones, and around three quarters of these were observed just once. Clones ranked in the top ten supply about 40% of the sample. The sequenced sample was peripheral blood. These receptors were obtained from a man between 35 and 55 years old with active or convalescent COVID-19.

The V and J genes are TRBV2 and TRBJ1-5, with D possibly TRBD1 on 5 matching bases. The V gene's germline CDR1 is SNHLY and CDR2 FYNNEI. The CDR3 contains 13 residues. The V end lost 11 bases, the J end lost 0 bases, and 11 bases lay between the germline ends. The CDR3 is CAWRGYSNQPQHF. The CDR3 DNA follows: TGTGCCTGGAGGGGATATAGCAATCAGCCCCAGCATTTT.

The chain joins TRBV12-3 or TRBV12-4 to TRBJ2-1; no reliable D call. The CDR3 spans 13 residues. Trimming left V 6 bases short and J 5 bases short, with 11 bases between. CDR3 sequence: CASSQRLDNEQFF. CDR3 in DNA: TGTGCCAGCAGCCAACGACTGGACAATGAGCAGTTCTTC.

The chain recombines TRBV19 with TRBJ2-5; D remains ambiguous. Trimming took off 5 bases at V and 4 bases at J, with 8 bases between the two ends. Germline CDR1 is LNHDA and CDR2 is SQIVND (reference sequence). CDR3 length: 12 residues. The CDR3 sequence: CASSASGETQYF. CDR3 coding DNA: TGTGCCAGTAGTGCCTCGGGAGAGACCCAGTACTTC.

V is TRBV28 and J is TRBJ2-6; possibly TRBD2 for D (7 bases). The V end was cut by 5 bases, the J end by 4 bases, with 21 bases between. The V gene's germline CDR1 is MDHEN and CDR2 SYDVKM. The CDR3 spans 18 residues. The CDR3 DNA follows: TGTGCCAGCAGTCCGCAAGTGGGGGGGCCTGCGGGGGCCAACGTCCTGACTTTC. Residues: CASSPQVGGPAGANVLTF.

The chain recombines TRBV24-1 with TRBJ2-3; TRBD1 aligns across 9 bases. With 2 bases clipped from V and 7 bases from J, the junction kept 9 bases outside the gene matches. Germline assignment: CDR1 KGHDR and CDR2 SFDVKD. The CDR3 has 16 residues. CDR3 DNA sequence: TGTGCCACCAGTGATTACGGGACAGGGTTAACAAATACGCAGTATTTT. The encoded protein is CATSDYGTGLTNTQYF.

The V call is TRBV24-1, the J call TRBJ2-2, with 9 bases that match TRBD1. Losses at the gene ends were 3 bases for V and 5 bases for J; bases not matched to a gene: 6. Germline-derived CDR1 and CDR2 are KGHDR and SFDVKD. CDR3 size: 16 residues. The CDR3 nucleotides are TGTGCCACCAGTGATCAAACAGGGGGCGTAACCGGGGAGCTGTTTTTT. Protein sequence: CATSDQTGGVTGELFF.

This clone came up a few times. The J gene is TRBJ2-7, the V gene TRBV10-2; D possibly corresponds to TRBD2 (5 bases). The germline V gene has CDR1 WSHSY and CDR2 SAAADI. The germline V and J ends were trimmed by 6 bases and 2 bases, with 11 bases remaining between them. This CDR3 has 13 amino acids. The DNA for the CDR3 is TGCGCCAGCAGAGGAACGGGAACCTACGAGCAGTACTTC. This translates into CASRGTGTYEQYF.

The chain recombines TRBV12-3 or TRBV12-4 with TRBJ2-1; TRBD1 is a possible D gene (5 bases). Trimming stripped 5 bases from V and 9 bases from J, with 14 bases between. This CDR3 region has 13 residues. CDR3 bases: TGTGCCAGCAGTCTCCCATCAGGGTTTGAGCAGTTCTTC. Translation: CASSLPSGFEQFF.

J is TRBJ2-5 and V is TRBV30; 11 nucleotides line up with TRBD1. The trim removed 7 bases at V and 7 bases at J, leaving 5 bases unmatched. Germline CDR1 GTSNPN, CDR2 SVGIG (reference sequence). The CDR3 length is 12 residues. CDR3 DNA sequence: TGTGCCTCCGGACAGGGGGCTAGGACCCAGTACTTC. Translation: CASGQGARTQYF.

CDR3: CASSLIGTLSNQPQHF. Here the CDR3 DNA reads TGTGCCAGCAGCTTAATAGGGACACTAAGCAATCAGCCCCAGCATTTT. V is TRBV7-8 and J is TRBJ1-5; possible D gene TRBD1, 6 bases. The germline V gene has CDR1 SGHVS and CDR2 FQNEAQ. CDR3 length equals 16 residues. The V end lost 2 bases, the J end lost 1 base, and 12 bases lay between the germline ends.

This clone was detected once. This rearrangement joins TRBV5-1 to TRBJ2-7, with TRBD2 matching 13 bases. Germline trimming cut 4 bases from V and 6 bases from J; bases unmatched to any gene: 7. There are 15 residues in the CDR3. Germline V gene sequence: CDR1 SGHRS, CDR2 YFSETQ. CDR3 nucleotide sequence: TGCGCCAGCAGCCCTGGACTAGCGGGAGACAGCGAGCAGTACTTC. It translates to CASSPGLAGDSEQYF.

The rearrangement uses TRBV5-1 and TRBJ2-5, with 7 nucleotides matching TRBD1. Germline trimming cut 4 bases from V and 2 bases from J; bases unmatched to any gene: 8. The CDR3 loop spans 15 amino acids. Germline loops: CDR1 SGHRS, CDR2 YFSETQ. The CDR3 region has the DNA TGCGCCAGCAGCCATAACCGGGACAGACAAGAGACCCAGTACTTC. It yields the protein CASSHNRDRQETQYF.

The chain has TRBV5-4 and TRBJ1-5; no clear D. From germline, CDR1 is SGHNT and CDR2 YYREEE (reference sequence). The CDR3 totals 14 residues. Trimming took 4 bases from V and 7 from J, leaving 15 bases between them. This CDR3 reads CASSLGGFGQPQHF. CDR3 sequence (DNA): TGTGCCAGCAGCCTAGGAGGTTTCGGGCAGCCCCAGCATTTT.

A few counts support this clone. The chain employs TRBV29-1 and TRBJ1-1, with 7 nucleotides matching TRBD1. V lost 3 bases, J lost 4 bases, and 2 bases stayed unmatched. Germline V lookup: CDR1 SQVTM, CDR2 ANQGSEA. The CDR3 spans 12 residues. The CDR3: CSVDRGSTEAFF. The CDR3 DNA follows: TGCAGCGTTGACAGGGGGTCCACTGAAGCTTTCTTT.

This clone was observed a single time. V gene TRBV7-2 combines with J gene TRBJ1-2, with D maybe TRBD1 (5 bases). The CDR3 loop spans 16 amino acids. V was clipped by 5 bases and J by 6 bases, with 22 bases between them. Germline V CDR1 and CDR2: SGHTA, FQGNSA. The CDR3 nucleotides are TGTGCCAGCAGCCTCCGTAGGGACTCCCTCCTGGATGGCTACACCTTC. Amino acids: CASSLRRDSLLDGYTF.

This sequence joins TRBV3-1 (or the pseudogene TRBV3-2) and TRBJ2-7, with a weak D call TRBD1 (6 bases). In germline, CDR1 is LGHDT, CDR2 YNNKEL (reference sequence). The CDR3 has 13 residues. Trimming cost V 4 bases and J 4 bases, with 11 bases left between them. As DNA, the CDR3 is TGTGCCAGCAGCCCCCTGGACAGTTACGAGCAGTACTTC. Protein product: CASSPLDSYEQYF.

This clone was recorded once. The chain joins TRBV6-5 to TRBJ1-4; D remains unclear. The CDR3 covers 12 residues. Germline CDR1 reads MNHEY; CDR2 reads SVGAGI. Trimming pared 9 bases from V and 0 bases from J, leaving 5 bases between. The CDR3 bases are TGTGCCAGTACAACAACTAATGAAAAACTGTTTTTT. Translating it yields CASTTTNEKLFF.

CDR3 sequence reads: CAWSVQGGKGYTF. The CDR3, as DNA: TGTGCCTGGAGTGTACAGGGAGGGAAGGGCTACACCTTC. The genes are TRBV30 and TRBJ1-2; maybe TRBD1 (6 bases). Germline CDR1 is GTSNPN and CDR2 is SVGIG (reference sequence). The CDR3 consists of 13 residues. V was shortened by 0 bases and J by 8 bases, with 13 bases between the two germline ends.

The chain combines TRBV9 with TRBJ2-1; a possible D gene is TRBD1 (7 bases). This CDR3 has 15 amino acids. Germline V gene data show CDR1 as SGDLS and CDR2 as YYNGEE. With 0 bases removed from V and 4 bases from J, the gap between germline ends came to 11 bases. CDR3 in amino acids: CASSVEAGGYNEQFF. CDR3 in DNA: TGTGCCAGCAGCGTAGAGGCAGGGGGGTACAATGAGCAGTTCTTC.

The table lists this clone with a few counts. CDR3 nucleotide sequence: TGTGCCAGCAGCCTCTCAGGGACAGGGCCCCACGAGCAGTACTTC. Encoded protein: CASSLSGTGPHEQYF. This chain joins TRBV11-2 and TRBJ2-7; 9 bases agree with TRBD1. V gave up 5 bases and J gave up 5 bases; unmatched junction bases: 10. The V gene's germline CDR1 is SGHAT and CDR2 FQNNGV. This CDR3 is 15 amino acids long.

Regarding this clone: Other nucleotide sequences from this sample produce the same CDR3. This chain links TRBV27 with TRBJ2-7; 12 bases match TRBD1. V was clipped by 5 bases and J by 5 bases; unmatched bases: 7. This CDR3 has 15 amino acids. Germline V CDR1 and CDR2: MNHEY, SMNVEV (reference sequence). In DNA, the CDR3 is TGTGCCAGCAGTCCACTGGGACAGGGGGCCCACGAGCAGTACTTC. It codes for CASSPLGQGAHEQYF.

The rearrangement uses TRBV9 and TRBJ2-5; D is undetermined. Trimming took 0 bases from V and 4 from J, leaving 7 bases between them. CDR1 is SGDLS and CDR2 is YYNGEE in the germline V gene. The CDR3 extends over 13 amino acids. The CDR3 sequence is CASSVGERETQYF. The DNA for the CDR3 is TGTGCCAGCAGCGTAGGAGAGAGAGAGACCCAGTACTTC.

The chain is built from TRBV27 and TRBJ1-5, with D maybe TRBD1 (6 bases). CDR1 is MNHEY and CDR2 is SMNVEV in the germline V gene (reference sequence). With 4 bases removed from V and 6 bases from J, the gap between germline ends came to 22 bases. The CDR3 contains 17 residues. The CDR3 region is CASSSSVRTQGGQPQHF. The DNA for the CDR3 is TGTGCCAGCAGTTCCTCCGTCCGGACCCAAGGGGGTCAGCCCCAGCATTTT.

As to this clone: The sample contains more than one DNA sequence encoding this CDR3. Written as DNA, the CDR3 is TGCGCCAGCAGCTTGTCAGGCTCTGGAAACACCATATATTTT. Translated, it gives CASSLSGSGNTIYF. The rearrangement uses TRBV5-1 and TRBJ1-3; D gene unclear. Trimming left V 1 base short and J 0 bases short, with 5 bases between. Per the germline V gene, CDR1 is SGHRS and CDR2 is YFSETQ. CDR3 size: 14 residues.

This clone was counted once. This chain uses TRBV9 with TRBJ2-5, with a weak D call TRBD1 (5 bases). Per germline, CDR1 SGDLS and CDR2 YYNGEE. Trimming took 4 bases from V and 5 from J, leaving 18 bases between them. The CDR3 length is 15 residues. In DNA form, the CDR3 reads TGTGCCAGCAGCTCAGTAGGATGGGGCGGCGAGACCCAGTACTTC. Residues: CASSSVGWGGETQYF.

This chain uses TRBV19 with TRBJ2-2; D is uncertain. From germline, CDR1 is LNHDA and CDR2 SQIVND (reference sequence). Between the trimmed V and J ends, which lost 5 bases and 4 bases, there was a span of 5 bases. The length of the CDR3 is 12 residues. CDR3 amino acids: CASSVLTGELFF. In DNA, the CDR3 is TGTGCCAGTAGTGTACTCACCGGGGAGCTGTTTTTT.